The rows below give T cell receptor beta chains drawn from one sample of a study of OX40 agonist ivuxolimab in advanced cancers. Profiled with immunoSEQ multiplex PCR; TCRdb holds only in-frame clones, not every one. In the table there are fewer than 85,000 clones, roughly 90% of which are singletons. Sample: CD4+ or CD8+ T cells sorted from blood, taken in a trial of the OX40 agonist ivuxolimab. These receptors were obtained from an adult with an advanced solid tumor such as melanoma, head and neck, liver or kidney cancer. The CDR3 runs from the conserved cysteine through the conserved F or W. D genes are given only for firm matches. Clone size appears in some rows only: once, few, many, or a class for an expanded clone.

V gene	D gene	J gene	clone size	CDR3 DNA	CDR3 protein
TRBV14	TRBD2	TRBJ2-7	NA	TGTGCCAGCAGGGCTAGCGGGGACCACGAGCAGTACTTC	CASRASGDHEQYF
TRBV7-3	TRBD2	TRBJ2-1	NA	TGTGCCAGCAGCCTGGGACTAGCGGGGTACAATGAGCAGTTCTTC	CASSLGLAGYNEQFF
TRBV2	NA	TRBJ1-5	NA	TGTGCCAGCAGTGGGGCCAGGGTTGCCTATCAGCCCCAGCATTTT	CASSGARVAYQPQHF
TRBV27	NA	TRBJ1-1	few	TGTGCCAGCAGAAGGGACACTGAAGCTTTCTTT	CASRRDTEAFF
TRBV27	NA	TRBJ1-6	NA	TGTGCCAGCAGTTTGGACCAACCGGGCGTATCCTATAATTCACCCCTCCACTTT	CASSLDQPGVSYNSPLHF
TRBV28	TRBD1	TRBJ1-6	NA	TGTGCCAGCAGTCATCCTACGGGACAGAGCTCCTATAATTCACCCCTCCACTTT	CASSHPTGQSSYNSPLHF
TRBV7-2	TRBD2	TRBJ2-7	NA	TGTGCCAGCAGCCCCGGACTAGCGGGGGGGAACTACGAGCAGTACTTC	CASSPGLAGGNYEQYF
TRBV2	TRBD1	TRBJ1-1	NA	TGTGCCAGCAGTGGGGACAGCACTGAAGCTTTCTTT	CASSGDSTEAFF
TRBV27	NA	TRBJ2-2	NA	TGTGCCAGCAGTTTAGGGGGCGTCACCGGGGAGCTGTTTTTT	CASSLGGVTGELFF
TRBV5-4	TRBD2	TRBJ2-3	NA	TGTGCCAGCAGCTTGTTTCAAGCGGGGGACAGCACAGATACGCAGTATTTT	CASSLFQAGDSTDTQYF
TRBV9	NA	TRBJ1-5	NA	TGTGCCAGCAGCGGGTGGGGGAGCAATCAGCCCCAGCATTTT	CASSGWGSNQPQHF
TRBV27	TRBD2	TRBJ2-3	NA	TGTGCCAGCAGTTTACGACTAGCGGCGAGCACAGATACGCAGTATTTT	CASSLRLAASTDTQYF
TRBV18	NA	TRBJ1-1	NA	TGTGCCAGCTCACGCATGGACAGCCAAGACACTGAAGCTTTCTTT	CASSRMDSQDTEAFF
TRBV19	TRBD1	TRBJ2-7	NA	TGTGCCAGTAGTTCGGGACAGGGGAGCTACGAGCAGTACTTC	CASSSGQGSYEQYF
TRBV12-5	NA	TRBJ1-1	NA	TGTGCTAGTGGCCAAACAGCGTTAACTGAAGCTTTCTTT	CASGQTALTEAFF
TRBV4-2	NA	TRBJ2-3	NA	TGTGCCAGCAGCCAGGGGATGGCGGACACAGATACGCAGTATTTT	CASSQGMADTDTQYF
TRBV6-1	TRBD1	TRBJ2-7	NA	TGTGCCAGCAGTGAACCAATACAGGGGGGCTACGAGCAGTACTTC	CASSEPIQGGYEQYF
TRBV7-8	TRBD2	TRBJ2-3	NA	TGTGCCAGCAGCTTACGATTAGCGGGGGTGACAGATACGCAGTATTTT	CASSLRLAGVTDTQYF
TRBV25-1	TRBD2	TRBJ2-3	once	TGTGCCAGCAGTGAAGTGGCGGGGGACACAGATACGCAGTATTTT	CASSEVAGDTDTQYF
TRBV14	NA	TRBJ1-5	NA	TGTGCCAGCAGCCAAGATCTCTACCAGCCCCAGCATTTT	CASSQDLYQPQHF
TRBV5-8	TRBD2	TRBJ2-1	NA	TGTGCCAGCAGCTGGTCTAGCGGGGGTAATATAAATTACAATGAGCAGTTCTTC	CASSWSSGGNINYNEQFF
TRBV19	TRBD2	TRBJ2-1	NA	TGTGCCAGTAGTAGTTGGGACTATAACAATGAGCAGTTCTTC	CASSSWDYNNEQFF
TRBV9	NA	TRBJ1-2	NA	TGTGCCAGCAGCGTAGCTCAGGGCTATGGCTACACCTTC	CASSVAQGYGYTF
TRBV7-9	NA	TRBJ2-3	NA	TGTGCCAGCAGCCCGACAGGTACCCTAAGCACAGATACGCAGTATTTT	CASSPTGTLSTDTQYF
TRBV27	TRBD2	TRBJ2-7	NA	TGTGCCAGCAGCCCACCTAGCGGGGGGGCGGGAGAGCAGTACTTC	CASSPPSGGAGEQYF
TRBV6-5	NA	TRBJ2-5	NA	TGTGCCAGCAGTAACCACGGGGAAGAGACCCAGTACTTC	CASSNHGEETQYF
TRBV9	TRBD2	TRBJ2-7	once	TGTGCCAGCAGCCCTTGGGGCGGGGGCTACGAGCAGTACTTC	CASSPWGGGYEQYF
TRBV11-1	NA	TRBJ1-1	NA	TGTGCCAGCAGCTTAGAGGGGGAAGGGACTGAAGCTTTCTTT	CASSLEGEGTEAFF
TRBV6-6	NA	TRBJ2-2	NA	TGTGCCAGCAGTTATTATCGGGTCGATACCGGGGAGCTGTTTTTT	CASSYYRVDTGELFF
TRBV11-2	NA	TRBJ1-3	NA	TGTGCCAGCAACGGAGGATCTGGAAACACCATATATTTT	CASNGGSGNTIYF
TRBV13	NA	TRBJ2-7	NA	TGTGCCAGCAGCTTGTATATCGGCCTAGAAGGGACCTACGAGCAGTACTTC	CASSLYIGLEGTYEQYF
TRBV10-3	NA	TRBJ1-2	NA	TGTGCCATCAGAGACGACCCTGTCGGGGGCTACACCTTC	CAIRDDPVGGYTF
TRBV20-1	NA	TRBJ1-2	NA	TGCAGTGCCATGACAGACCATGGCTACACCTTC	CSAMTDHGYTF
TRBV27	TRBD1	TRBJ2-3	once	TGTGCCAGCAGTAAAAAACAGGGGCCAGATACGCAGTATTTT	CASSKKQGPDTQYF
TRBV15	TRBD1	TRBJ1-1	once	TGTGCCACCAGCAGAGAAGGGGGCAAGGGGGACACTGAAGCTTTCTTT	CATSREGGKGDTEAFF
TRBV7-3	TRBD2	TRBJ2-3	NA	TGTGCCAGCAGCCCCGGGGGGGGGAGCACAGATACGCAGTATTTT	CASSPGGGSTDTQYF
TRBV18	TRBD1	TRBJ2-4	NA	TGTGCCAGCTCACCAGCGACAGGGTCTCTTTTTCAGTACTTC	CASSPATGSLFQYF
TRBV27	TRBD1	TRBJ2-2	NA	TGTGCCAGCTGCGACAGGGGGTTAAACACCGGGGAGCTGTTTTTT	CASCDRGLNTGELFF
TRBV5-6	NA	TRBJ2-7	NA	TGTGCCAGCAGTTCTCCGGGACGGTCATACGAGCAGTACTTC	CASSSPGRSYEQYF
TRBV29-1	NA	TRBJ2-7	NA	TGCAGCGTTGTAGGGGGGGGAGCGAACGAGCAGTACTTC	CSVVGGGANEQYF
TRBV6-5	NA	TRBJ2-1	NA	TGTGCCAGCAGTTACGGCGAGACCAATGAGCAGTTCTTC	CASSYGETNEQFF
TRBV29-1	NA	TRBJ2-7	NA	TGCAGCGTTGAAAACAGGGCCTACGAGCAGTACTTC	CSVENRAYEQYF
TRBV13	NA	TRBJ1-4	NA	TGTGCCAGCAGCTCAAGACAGCCGGTCGAAAAACTGTTTTTT	CASSSRQPVEKLFF
TRBV7-2	NA	TRBJ2-1	NA	TGTGCCAGCAGAGCCGGACAGATACATTACAATGAGCAGTTCTTC	CASRAGQIHYNEQFF
TRBV4-3	TRBD2	TRBJ2-1	NA	TGCGCCAGCAGCCAAGGGACTAGCGGGGGGGCAGCGTACAATGAGCAGTTCTTC	CASSQGTSGGAAYNEQFF
TRBV9	TRBD1	TRBJ1-2	NA	TGTGCCAGCAGCGGAGGACAGGGGTTTGGCTACACCTTC	CASSGGQGFGYTF
TRBV4-1	NA	TRBJ1-4	NA	TGCGCCAGCAGCCATACGGGGGAAGGTGAAAAACTGTTTTTT	CASSHTGEGEKLFF
TRBV5-6	NA	TRBJ2-7	NA	TGTGCCAGCAGCTTGAGCATTAGGTTCTACGAGCAGTACTTC	CASSLSIRFYEQYF
TRBV5-4	NA	TRBJ1-2	NA	TGTGCCAGCAGCCGGTCCCCGATGTATGGCTACACCTTC	CASSRSPMYGYTF
TRBV11-2	NA	TRBJ2-7	NA	TGTGCCAGCAGCTCCGCAGGGACGGCCTACGAGCAGTACTTC	CASSSAGTAYEQYF
TRBV9	NA	TRBJ1-2	few	TGTGCCAGCAGCGCCAGCGTGGGACGTGGAGTTGGCTACACCTTC	CASSASVGRGVGYTF
TRBV6-1	NA	TRBJ2-3	NA	TGTGCCAGCAGTGGTTTGAGGGGCGGCACAGATACGCAGTATTTT	CASSGLRGGTDTQYF
TRBV7-9	NA	TRBJ1-2	NA	TGTGCCAGCAGCTATGGGACACAACCTAACTATGGCTACACCTTC	CASSYGTQPNYGYTF
TRBV7-3	NA	TRBJ1-2	NA	TGTGCCAGCAGCCCCTACGAAGTCGGGACGGTTAACAACCTCAGCTTC	CASSPYEVGTVNNLSF
TRBV5-6	NA	TRBJ2-7	NA	TGTGCCAGCAGCTTCGGGACGGGTTCCTACGAGCAGTACTTC	CASSFGTGSYEQYF